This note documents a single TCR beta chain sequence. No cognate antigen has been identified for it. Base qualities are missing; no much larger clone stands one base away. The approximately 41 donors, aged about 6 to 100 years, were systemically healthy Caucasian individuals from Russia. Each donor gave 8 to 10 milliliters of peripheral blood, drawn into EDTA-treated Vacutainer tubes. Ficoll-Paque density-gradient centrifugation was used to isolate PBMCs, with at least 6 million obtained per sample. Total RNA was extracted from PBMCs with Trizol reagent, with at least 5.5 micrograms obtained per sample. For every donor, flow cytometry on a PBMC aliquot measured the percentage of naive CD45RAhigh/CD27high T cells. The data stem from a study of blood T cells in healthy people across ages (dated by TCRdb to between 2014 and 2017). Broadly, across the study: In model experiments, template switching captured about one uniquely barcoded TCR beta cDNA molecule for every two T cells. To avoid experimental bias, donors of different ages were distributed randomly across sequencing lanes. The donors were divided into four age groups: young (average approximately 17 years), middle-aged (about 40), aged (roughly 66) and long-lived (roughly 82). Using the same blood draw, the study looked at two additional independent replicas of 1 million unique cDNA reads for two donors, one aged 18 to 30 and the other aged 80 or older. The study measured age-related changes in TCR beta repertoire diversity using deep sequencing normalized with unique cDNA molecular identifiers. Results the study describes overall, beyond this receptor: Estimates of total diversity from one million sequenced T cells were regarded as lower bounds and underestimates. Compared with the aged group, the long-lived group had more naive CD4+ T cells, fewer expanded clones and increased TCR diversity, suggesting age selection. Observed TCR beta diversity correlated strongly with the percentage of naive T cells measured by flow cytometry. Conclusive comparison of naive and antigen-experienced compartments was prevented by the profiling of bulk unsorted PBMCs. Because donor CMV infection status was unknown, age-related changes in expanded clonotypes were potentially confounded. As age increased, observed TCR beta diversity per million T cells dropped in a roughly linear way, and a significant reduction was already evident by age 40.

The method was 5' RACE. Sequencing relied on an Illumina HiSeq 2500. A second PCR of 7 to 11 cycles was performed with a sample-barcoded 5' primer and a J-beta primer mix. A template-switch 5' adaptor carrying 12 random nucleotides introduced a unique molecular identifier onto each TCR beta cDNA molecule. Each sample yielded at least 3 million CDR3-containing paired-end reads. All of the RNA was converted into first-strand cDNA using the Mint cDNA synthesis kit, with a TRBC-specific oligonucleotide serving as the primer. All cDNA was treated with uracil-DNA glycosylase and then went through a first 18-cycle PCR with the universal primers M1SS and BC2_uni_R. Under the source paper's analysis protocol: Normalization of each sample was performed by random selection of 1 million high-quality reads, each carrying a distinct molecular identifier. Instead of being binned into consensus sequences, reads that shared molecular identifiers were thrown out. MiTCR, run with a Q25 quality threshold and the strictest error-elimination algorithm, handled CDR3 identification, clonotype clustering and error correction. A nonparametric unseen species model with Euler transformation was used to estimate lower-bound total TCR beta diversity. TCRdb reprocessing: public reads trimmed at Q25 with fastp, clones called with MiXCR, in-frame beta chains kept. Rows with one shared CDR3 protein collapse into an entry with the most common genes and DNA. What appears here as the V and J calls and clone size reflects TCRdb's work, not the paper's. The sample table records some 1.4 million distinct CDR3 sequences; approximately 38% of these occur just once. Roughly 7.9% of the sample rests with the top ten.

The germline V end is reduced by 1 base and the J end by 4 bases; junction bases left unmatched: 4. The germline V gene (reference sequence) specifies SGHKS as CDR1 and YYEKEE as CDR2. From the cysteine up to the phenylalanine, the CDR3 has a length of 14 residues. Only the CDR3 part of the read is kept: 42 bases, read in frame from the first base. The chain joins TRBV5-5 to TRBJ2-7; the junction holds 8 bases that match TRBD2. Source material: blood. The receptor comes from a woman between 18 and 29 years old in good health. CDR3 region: CASSLREGRYEQYF. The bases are TGTGCCAGCAGCTTGCGGGAGGGCCGGTACGAGCAGTACTTC. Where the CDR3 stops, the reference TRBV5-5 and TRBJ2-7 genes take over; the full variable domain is DAGVTQSPTHLIKTRGQQVTLRCSPISGHKSVSWYQQVLGQGPQFIFQYYEKEERGRGNFPDRFSARQFPNYSSELNVNALLLGDSALYLCASSLREGRYEQYFGPGTRLTVT.